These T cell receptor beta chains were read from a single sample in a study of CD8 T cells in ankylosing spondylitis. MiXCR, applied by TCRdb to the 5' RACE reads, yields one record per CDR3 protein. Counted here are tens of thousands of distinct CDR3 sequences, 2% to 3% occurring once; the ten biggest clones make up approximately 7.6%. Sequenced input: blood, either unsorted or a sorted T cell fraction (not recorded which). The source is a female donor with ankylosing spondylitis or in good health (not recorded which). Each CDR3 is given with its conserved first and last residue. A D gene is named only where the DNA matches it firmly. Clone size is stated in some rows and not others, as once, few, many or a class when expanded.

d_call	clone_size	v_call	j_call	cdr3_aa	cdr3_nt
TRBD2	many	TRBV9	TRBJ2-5	CASSSQGAGGQETQYF	TGTGCCAGCAGCTCTCAAGGGGCGGGAGGACAAGAGACCCAGTACTTC
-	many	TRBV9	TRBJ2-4	CASSVDEAGPAKNIQYF	TGTGCCAGCAGCGTAGATGAGGCAGGGCCGGCTAAAAACATTCAGTACTTC
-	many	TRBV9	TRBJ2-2	CASSVVSGGELFF	TGTGCCAGCAGCGTAGTCTCTGGCGGGGAGCTGTTTTTT
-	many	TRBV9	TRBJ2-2	CASSVTRGRGSGELFF	TGTGCCAGCAGCGTTACCAGGGGTCGCGGGAGCGGGGAGCTGTTTTTT
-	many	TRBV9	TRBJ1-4	CASSATGGGYNEKLFF	TGTGCCAGCAGCGCAACCGGAGGAGGATATAATGAAAAACTGTTTTTT
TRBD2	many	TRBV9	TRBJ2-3	CASSGTSATDTQYF	TGTGCCAGCAGCGGAACTAGCGCCACAGATACGCAGTATTTT
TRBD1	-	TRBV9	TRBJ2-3	CASSVEGGSADTQYF	TGTGCCAGCAGCGTAGAAGGGGGCTCCGCAGATACGCAGTATTTT
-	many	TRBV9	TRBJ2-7	CASSVEGNPYEQYF	TGTGCCAGCAGCGTAGAGGGGAACCCCTACGAGCAGTACTTC
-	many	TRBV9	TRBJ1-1	CASSVGWGGNTEAFF	TGTGCCAGCAGCGTAGGGTGGGGAGGGAACACTGAAGCTTTCTTT
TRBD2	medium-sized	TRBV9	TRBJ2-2	CASSVEGGAGVLAGELFF	TGTGCCAGCAGCGTAGAGGGGGGAGCGGGAGTTCTAGCCGGGGAGCTGTTTTTT
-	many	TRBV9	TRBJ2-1	CASSVRGIPSDEQFF	TGTGCCAGCAGCGTAAGGGGGATCCCGTCCGATGAGCAGTTCTTC
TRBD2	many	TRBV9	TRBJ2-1	CASSVLAGGPGNEQFF	TGTGCCAGCAGCGTATTAGCGGGAGGGCCGGGAAATGAGCAGTTCTTC
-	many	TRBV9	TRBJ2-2	CASSVQAGGELFF	TGTGCCAGCAGCGTTCAGGCGGGCGGGGAGCTGTTTTTT
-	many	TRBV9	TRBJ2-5	CASSVTSGEVETQYF	TGTGCCAGCAGCGTAACATCAGGGGAAGTTGAGACCCAGTACTTC
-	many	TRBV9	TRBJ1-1	CASSVDGPSNTEAFF	TGTGCCAGCAGCGTAGATGGACCGTCGAACACTGAAGCTTTCTTT
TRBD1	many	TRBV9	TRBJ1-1	CASSVAGQGHTEAFF	TGTGCCAGCAGCGTGGCGGGACAGGGGCACACTGAAGCTTTCTTT
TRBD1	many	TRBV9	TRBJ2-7	CASSVGDRETYEQYF	TGTGCCAGCAGCGTAGGGGACAGAGAAACCTACGAGCAGTACTTC
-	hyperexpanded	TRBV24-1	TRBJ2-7	CATRSSFSSYEQYF	TGTGCCACCAGATCGTCGTTTAGCTCCTACGAGCAGTACTTC
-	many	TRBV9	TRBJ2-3	CASSVGWVADSTDTQYF	TGTGCCAGCAGCGTAGGGTGGGTAGCGGACAGCACAGATACGCAGTATTTT
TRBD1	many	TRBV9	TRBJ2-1	CASSVTGGSYNEQFF	TGTGCCAGCAGCGTCACAGGGGGCTCCTACAATGAGCAGTTCTTC
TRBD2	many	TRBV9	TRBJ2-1	CASSPSGGAGSEQFF	TGTGCCAGCAGCCCCAGCGGGGGGGCCGGGAGTGAGCAGTTCTTC
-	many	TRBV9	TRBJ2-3	CASSASDSSTDTQYF	TGTGCCAGCAGCGCTTCGGACAGTAGCACAGATACGCAGTATTTT
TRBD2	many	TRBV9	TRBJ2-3	CASSFPGGIGDTQYF	TGTGCCAGCAGCTTCCCGGGGGGGATCGGAGATACGCAGTATTTT
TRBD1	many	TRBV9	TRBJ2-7	CASSLSPTGGQYSYEQYF	TGTGCCAGCAGCTTATCTCCTACTGGGGGACAGTACTCCTACGAGCAGTACTTC
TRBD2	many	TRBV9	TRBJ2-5	CASSGGLAEETQYF	TGTGCCAGCAGCGGGGGACTAGCGGAAGAGACCCAGTACTTC
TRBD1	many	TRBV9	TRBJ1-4	CASSGTGMGEKLFF	TGTGCCAGCAGCGGGACAGGGATGGGGGAAAAACTGTTTTTT
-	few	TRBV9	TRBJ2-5	CASSVGDGQETQYF	TGTGCCAGCAGCGTAGGGGACGGCCAAGAGACCCAGTACTTC
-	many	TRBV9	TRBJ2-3	CASSPTLDTQYF	TGTGCCAGCAGCCCGACACTGGATACGCAGTATTTT
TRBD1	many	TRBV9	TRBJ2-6	CASGDRVGESGANVLTF	TGTGCCAGCGGAGACAGGGTGGGAGAGTCTGGGGCCAACGTCCTGACTTTC
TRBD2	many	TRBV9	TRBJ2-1	CASSSRTSGSSYNEQFF	TGTGCCAGCAGCTCTCGGACTAGCGGGAGCTCCTACAATGAGCAGTTCTTC
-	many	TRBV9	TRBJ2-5	CASSGGYQETQYF	TGTGCCAGCAGCGGAGGGTACCAAGAGACCCAGTACTTC
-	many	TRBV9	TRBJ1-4	CASSVGPGGTVNEKLFF	TGTGCCAGCAGCGTAGGGCCTGGGGGGACGGTCAATGAAAAACTGTTTTTT
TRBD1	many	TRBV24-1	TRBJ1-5	CATREPGTGINQPQHF	TGTGCCACCAGGGAACCCGGGACAGGGATCAATCAGCCCCAGCATTTT
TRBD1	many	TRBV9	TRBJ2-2	CASSPQGGTTGELFF	TGTGCCAGCAGCCCACAGGGGGGTACTACCGGGGAGCTGTTTTTT
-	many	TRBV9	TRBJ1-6	CASSQYGTHEAGNSPLHF	TGTGCCAGCAGCCAATACGGGACACATGAAGCTGGAAATTCACCCCTCCACTTT
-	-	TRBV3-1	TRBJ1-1	CASSEPREGRAPTEAFF	TGTGCCAGCAGCGAGCCCCGTGAAGGAAGGGCACCTACTGAAGCTTTCTTT
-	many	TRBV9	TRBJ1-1	CASSVGPGLNTEAFF	TGTGCCAGCAGCGTAGGCCCGGGCCTGAACACTGAAGCTTTCTTT
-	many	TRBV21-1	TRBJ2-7	CASKGRGLGISYEQYF	TGTGCCAGCAAGGGTCGAGGTTTGGGAATCTCCTACGAGCAGTACTTC
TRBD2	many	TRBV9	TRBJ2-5	CASSAGLAKETQYF	TGTGCCAGCAGCGCGGGACTAGCGAAAGAGACCCAGTACTTC
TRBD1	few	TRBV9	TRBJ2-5	CASSLHPTGEETQYF	TGTGCCAGCAGCCTCCACCCGACAGGGGAAGAGACCCAGTACTTC
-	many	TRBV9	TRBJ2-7	CASSVASTNYEQYF	TGTGCCAGCAGCGTAGCTTCCACGAACTACGAGCAGTACTTC
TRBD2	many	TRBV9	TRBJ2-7	CASSAEPSGTSGQYF	TGTGCCAGCAGCGCAGAGCCTTCCGGGACTAGCGGGCAGTACTTC
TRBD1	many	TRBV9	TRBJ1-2	CASTAGTALSNYGYTF	TGTGCCAGCACCGCTGGGACAGCTCTTTCTAACTATGGCTACACCTTC
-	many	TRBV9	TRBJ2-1	CASSGPREGAYNEQFF	TGTGCCAGCAGCGGCCCGAGGGAGGGGGCCTACAATGAGCAGTTCTTC
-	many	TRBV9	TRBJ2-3	CASSPQPEVATDTQYF	TGTGCCAGCAGCCCCCAACCGGAGGTGGCCACAGATACGCAGTATTTT
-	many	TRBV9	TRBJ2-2	CASSPNTGELFF	TGTGCCAGCAGCCCGAACACCGGGGAGCTGTTTTTT
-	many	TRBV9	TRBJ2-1	CASSVGHSANEQFF	TGTGCCAGCAGCGTTGGACATTCCGCCAATGAGCAGTTCTTC
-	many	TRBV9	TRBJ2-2	CASSVVGALGGELFF	TGTGCCAGCAGCGTAGTAGGGGCCCTTGGCGGGGAGCTGTTTTTT
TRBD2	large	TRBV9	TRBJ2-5	CASSLYGGVETQYF	TGTGCCAGCAGCCTGTACGGGGGGGTAGAGACCCAGTACTTC
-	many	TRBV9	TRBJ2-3	CASSSLVVASTDTQYF	TGTGCCAGCTCGTCGTTGGTAGTCGCTAGCACAGATACGCAGTATTTT
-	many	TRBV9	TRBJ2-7	CASSVDSSSGYEQYF	-
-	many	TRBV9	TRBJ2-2	CASSVGGLPGELFF	TGTGCCAGCAGCGTAGGAGGTCTGCCCGGGGAGCTGTTTTTT
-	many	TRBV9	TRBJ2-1	CASSAAAGTYNEQFF	TGTGCCAGCAGCGCAGCGGCCGGGACCTACAATGAGCAGTTCTTC
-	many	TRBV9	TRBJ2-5	CASSVGAVPQETQYF	TGTGCCAGCAGCGTAGGGGCGGTGCCTCAAGAGACCCAGTACTTC
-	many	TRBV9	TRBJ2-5	CASSVTGAQETQYF	TGTGCCAGCAGCGTAACTGGGGCCCAAGAGACCCAGTACTTC
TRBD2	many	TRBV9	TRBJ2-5	CASSGTSGGRETQYF	TGTGCCAGCAGCGGGACTAGCGGGGGCAGGGAGACCCAGTACTTC
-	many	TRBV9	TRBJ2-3	CASSAGPGTDTQYF	TGTGCCAGCAGCGCGGGCCCAGGCACAGATACGCAGTATTTT
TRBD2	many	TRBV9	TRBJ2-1	CASSVVGLAGTEQFF	TGTGCCAGCAGCGTAGTGGGACTAGCGGGCACAGAGCAGTTCTTC
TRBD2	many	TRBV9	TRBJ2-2	CASSVLAGGTGELFF	TGTGCCAGCAGCGTACTAGCGGGGGGGACCGGGGAGCTGTTTTTT
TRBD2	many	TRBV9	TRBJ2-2	CASSANSGIPGELFF	TGTGCCAGCAGCGCGAATAGCGGGATCCCCGGGGAGCTGTTTTTT